The rows below give T cell receptor beta chains drawn from one sample of a study of blood T cell repertoires in COVID-19. Generated by immunoSEQ multiplex PCR, the TCRdb table keeps only in-frame clones and is missing some. Among under 300,000 clones, roughly 84% were seen once, and the ten largest hold under 2.5%. Sequences were obtained from peripheral blood. The receptor set was obtained from a woman aged 40-49 years who had recovered from COVID-19. CDR3s include the opening cysteine and the closing phenylalanine or tryptophan. The order of the fields is CDR3 length, D gene, clone size, V gene, J gene, CDR3 DNA, CDR3 protein. A D gene is named only where the DNA matches it firmly. Size is stated for part of the rows, as once, few or many counts, or as a class when the clone is expanded.

15	.	.	TRBV24-1	TRBJ2-2	TGTGCCACCAGTGATCGGCAGGGCCCGGCCGGGGAGCTGTTTTTT	CATSDRQGPAGELFF
15	.	.	TRBV3-1/TRBV3-2	TRBJ2-4	TGTGCCAGCAGCCTTCGAGGGCTAGCCAAAAACATTCAGTACTTC	CASSLRGLAKNIQYF
17	TRBD2	.	TRBV4-2	TRBJ2-1	TGTGCCAGCAGCCAAGAAGGGGCGGGAGGGCCGGGTAATGAGCAGTTCTTC	CASSQEGAGGPGNEQFF
16	.	.	TRBV9	TRBJ1-1	TGTGCCAGCAGCGTAGAAATGGGAGCGTCGAACACTGAAGCTTTCTTT	CASSVEMGASNTEAFF
12	.	.	TRBV7-2	TRBJ2-5	TGTGCCAGCAGCCGCGTATGGGAGACCCAGTACTTC	CASSRVWETQYF
12	.	.	TRBV12-5	TRBJ2-7	TGTGCTAGTGGTTTGTCGGAGTTCGAGCAGTACTTC	CASGLSEFEQYF
15	.	.	TRBV2	TRBJ1-2	TGTGCCAGCACCCCCCCCGGGACAAAGAATCGTGGCTACACCTTC	CASTPPGTKNRGYTF
20	.	.	TRBV14	TRBJ2-1	TGTGCCAGCAGCCAAGAGGATGTCCATGGAGCTTTGGTATTCTACAATGAGCAGTTCTTC	CASSQEDVHGALVFYNEQFF
14	.	.	TRBV4-1	TRBJ1-1	TGCGCCAGCAGTCGCACAACGGGGAACACTGAAGCTTTCTTT	CASSRTTGNTEAFF
12	.	.	TRBV5-1	TRBJ2-7	TGCGCCAGCAGCCCATCAGGGGAAAGGCAGTACTTC	CASSPSGERQYF
12	.	.	TRBV3-1/TRBV3-2	TRBJ1-2	TGTGCCAGCAGCCAACCCCTCTATGGCTACACCTTC	CASSQPLYGYTF
14	.	.	TRBV24-1	TRBJ2-3	TGTGCCACCAGTGCCCAGACTTCCACAGATACGCAGTATTTT	CATSAQTSTDTQYF
16	TRBD1	.	TRBV15	TRBJ2-7	TGTGCCACCAGCAGAGACCTACCGGGACAGGGTTACGAGCAGTACTTC	CATSRDLPGQGYEQYF
14	.	once	TRBV9	TRBJ2-5	TGTGCCAGCAGCGTAGAGGGCAGGGGAGAGACCCAGTACTTC	CASSVEGRGETQYF
14	TRBD1	.	TRBV5-1	TRBJ2-3	TGCGCCAGCAGCCGGGACAGGGCCACAGATACGCAGTATTTT	CASSRDRATDTQYF
15	.	once	TRBV6-6	TRBJ2-7	TGTGCCAGCAACCAACCAGGGGTCGGATCCTACGAGCAGTACTTC	CASNQPGVGSYEQYF
15	TRBD1	.	TRBV5-6	TRBJ1-6	TGTGCCAGCAGCCTGGGACAGATCCTTAATTCACCCCTCCACTTT	CASSLGQILNSPLHF
17	TRBD2	few	TRBV7-2	TRBJ2-7	TGTGCCAGCAGCTCCCAGGGTAGCGGGAGGCGTCCCTACGAGCAGTACTTC	CASSSQGSGRRPYEQYF
13	.	.	TRBV27	TRBJ2-1	TGTGCCAGCAGTTTAGACTCAAGAAATGAGCAGTTCTTC	CASSLDSRNEQFF
16	TRBD2	.	TRBV9	TRBJ2-7	TGTGCCAGCAGTCCAGCGGGAGGCCCGAGCTCCTACGAGCAGTACTTC	CASSPAGGPSSYEQYF
15	TRBD2	.	TRBV4-1	TRBJ2-5	TGCGCCAGCAGCCAAGCGCGGGGGGGCCCCGAGACCCAGTACTTC	CASSQARGGPETQYF
13	TRBD2	few	TRBV6-4	TRBJ2-3	TGTGCCAGCAGTGACCAAGGGAGGGGTGCGCAGTATTTT	CASSDQGRGAQYF
16	TRBD1	.	TRBV3-1/TRBV3-2	TRBJ1-6	TGTGCCAGCAGCGTACGTTGGACAGGGTATAATTCACCCCTCCACTTT	CASSVRWTGYNSPLHF
20	TRBD2	once	TRBV9	TRBJ2-2	TGTGCCAGCAGCGTAGTCGGCCATCGCGGACTAGCGGCTAACACCGGGGAGCTGTTTTTT	CASSVVGHRGLAANTGELFF
16	TRBD1	once	TRBV7-8	TRBJ1-6	TGTGCCAGCAGCCCAAGACAGGGAACGCTGGATTCACCCCTCCACTTT	CASSPRQGTLDSPLHF
15	TRBD2	.	TRBV5-1	TRBJ2-1	TGCGCCAGCAGCTTGGGATTAGCGGGTACTAATGAGCAGTTCTTC	CASSLGLAGTNEQFF
14	.	.	TRBV7-2	TRBJ2-7	TGTGCCAGCAGCTTCACGCAGGGATTTAACGAGCAGTACTTC	CASSFTQGFNEQYF
12	.	.	TRBV29-1	TRBJ2-5	TGCAGCGTTTCCCGGGTTCAGGAGACCCAGTACTTC	CSVSRVQETQYF
12	TRBD2	.	TRBV2	TRBJ2-7	TGTGCCAGCAGTGATTGGGGGGGCGAGCAGTACTTC	CASSDWGGEQYF
17	TRBD2	.	TRBV7-3	TRBJ2-1	TGTGCCAGCAGCTTAAGGAGGACTAGCGGGAGGGGCAATGAGCAGTTCTTC	CASSLRRTSGRGNEQFF
15	.	.	TRBV28	TRBJ2-7	TGTGCCAGCAGTTTGGGGCCGGGACTCTCCTACGAGCAGTACTTC	CASSLGPGLSYEQYF
15	TRBD2	.	TRBV6-5	TRBJ2-1	TGTGCCAGCAGTTTAACTAGCGGGGGGCGGAATGAGCAGTTCTTC	CASSLTSGGRNEQFF
12	.	.	TRBV11-3	TRBJ2-1	TGTGCCAGCAGCCCCCGGTATACTGAGCAGTTCTTC	CASSPRYTEQFF
14	TRBD1	.	TRBV7-2	TRBJ2-3	TGTGCCAGCAGCTGGGGACAGGGGGCAGATACGCAGTATTTT	CASSWGQGADTQYF
17	.	.	TRBV15	TRBJ2-1	TGTGCCACCAGCAGAGATATAAGACAGCGCTATTACAATGAGCAGTTCTTC	CATSRDIRQRYYNEQFF